A single sample is the source of the 13 T cell receptor beta chains below, sequenced in a study of CD8 T cells in ankylosing spondylitis. In TCRdb, the 5' RACE reads were re-called with MiXCR into one record per CDR3 protein. The data hold under 250,000 distinct CDR3 sequences, with about 10% observed a single time. Sequenced material: blood, either unsorted or a sorted T cell fraction (not recorded which). Source of these receptors: a male donor with ankylosing spondylitis or in good health (not recorded which).

This clonotype appeared many times. The rearrangement links TRBV4-2 to TRBJ2-7; TRBD2 matches at 7 bases. Germline CDR1 reads LGHNA; CDR2 reads YNFKEQ. Trimming cost V 4 bases and J 2 bases; bases outside gene matches: 8. There are 15 residues in the CDR3. CDR3 nucleotide sequence: TGTGCCAGCAGCCCCTTCGGGACTACGACCTACGAGCAGTACTTC. Protein product: CASSPFGTTTYEQYF.

The chain carries TRBV30 and TRBJ2-1; D gene uncertain. The CDR3 extends over 12 amino acids. V was pared by 1 base and J by 9 bases, with 10 bases between. CDR1 and CDR2 (germline): GTSNPN, SVGIG (reference sequence). CDR3 sequence (DNA): TGTGCCTGGAGTGCGTGGTTGAGTGAGCAGTTCTTC. This codes for CAWSAWLSEQFF.

The chain is built from TRBV18 and TRBJ2-7; 9 positions match TRBD1. Germline values: CDR1 KGHSH, CDR2 LQKENI. The V segment lost 2 bases and the J segment 3 bases; nucleotides outside the gene matches: 17. The CDR3 is 19 residues long. The CDR3 is CASSPNGPQTGGLYYEQYF. CDR3 DNA sequence: TGTGCCAGCTCACCAAACGGGCCACAAACAGGGGGCCTTTACTACGAGCAGTACTTC.

This clonotype was found many times. J is TRBJ1-1 and V is TRBV20-1, with D unclear. This CDR3 is built from 14 residues. Trimming took 0 bases from V and 0 from J, leaving 8 bases between them. From germline, CDR1 is DFQATT and CDR2 SNEGSKA (reference sequence). CDR3 in amino acids: CSARDPGVNTEAFF. The CDR3 DNA is TGCAGTGCTAGAGATCCCGGGGTGAACACTGAAGCTTTCTTT.

A few counts support this clonotype. The V gene is TRBV3-1, the J gene TRBJ2-5; 11 bases match TRBD2. Losses at the gene ends were 2 bases for V and 4 bases for J; bases not matched to a gene: 6. The CDR3 totals 16 residues. Germline V gene data show CDR1 as LGHDT and CDR2 as YNNKEL (reference sequence). The CDR3 DNA reads as TGTGCCAGCAGCCAATCCTATACTAGCGGGGGAGAGACCCAGTACTTC. Protein: CASSQSYTSGGETQYF.

This clonotype was found many times. The CDR3 spells CASSTDRGIETQYF. CDR3 in DNA: TGTGCCAGCAGTACGGACAGGGGGATAGAGACCCAGTACTTC. J is TRBJ2-5 and V is TRBV6-1, with 10 bases that match TRBD1. The trim removed 5 bases at V and 4 bases at J, leaving 4 bases unmatched. The germline V gene encodes CDR1 MNHNS and CDR2 SASEGT. The CDR3 runs 14 residues.

This clonotype has at least ten counts. The chain uses TRBV5-6 and TRBJ1-4; D ambiguous. Germline V gene data show CDR1 as SGHDT and CDR2 as YYEEEE. The CDR3 consists of 15 residues. Between the trimmed V and J ends, which lost 3 bases and 4 bases, there was a span of 13 bases. As DNA, the CDR3 is TGTGCCAGCAGCTCCACCCCTGGAGTTAATGAAAAACTGTTTTTT. It is translated as CASSSTPGVNEKLFF.

The chain combines TRBV5-1 with TRBJ2-7, with 15 bases identical to TRBD2. J lost 2 bases, V lost 2 bases, and 8 bases had no gene match. The CDR3 totals 18 residues. CDR1 and CDR2 (germline): SGHRS, YFSETQ. The CDR3 here is CASSFGGTSGGSAYEQYF. The CDR3, as DNA: TGCGCCAGCAGCTTTGGAGGGACTAGCGGGGGGTCAGCCTACGAGCAGTACTTC.

The chain carries TRBV11-2 and TRBJ2-1; TRBD1 might be the D (5 bases). In germline, CDR1 is SGHAT, CDR2 FQNNGV. This CDR3 has 15 amino acids. Between the trimmed V and J ends, which lost 5 bases and 0 bases, there was a span of 11 bases. Here the CDR3 reads CASSRGGRSYNEQFF. CDR3 DNA sequence: TGTGCCAGCAGCAGGGGCGGACGCTCCTACAATGAGCAGTTCTTC.

This clonotype occurred many times. A much more abundant neighbour one base away suggests this may be a read error. The V and J genes are TRBV6-1 and TRBJ2-7; D possibly uses TRBD1 or TRBD2 (5 bases each). CDR1 and CDR2 from the germline V gene are MNHNS and SASEGT. The CDR3 is 14 residues long. V gave up 11 bases and J gave up 6 bases, with 23 bases separating them. DNA for the CDR3: TGTGCCGCCCACCGGGACGGCCCTGAGGGCGAGCAGTACTTC. This translates into CAAHRDGPEGEQYF.

At least ten counts were recorded for this clonotype. The genes are TRBV3-1 and TRBJ2-1, with D possibly matching TRBD2 (6 bases). Germline lookup yields CDR1 LGHDT and CDR2 YNNKEL (reference sequence). This CDR3 comprises 16 residues. Trimming removed 5 bases at V and 10 bases at J, with 24 bases between. The DNA of the CDR3 is TGTGCCAGCAGCACCCTACCGGGACTGCCTCCAAGAGAGCAGTTCTTC. It is translated as CASSTLPGLPPREQFF.

The table lists this clonotype with many counts. This chain connects TRBV20-1 to TRBJ2-1, with D hard to call. The length of the CDR3 is 17 residues. Trimming took off 1 base at V and 0 bases at J, with 16 bases between the two ends. Germline V gene lookup returns CDR1 DFQATT and CDR2 SNEGSKA (reference sequence). The CDR3 protein is CSARVSMRRSSYNEQFF. The CDR3 DNA sequence: TGCAGTGCTAGAGTAAGTATGCGGCGGAGCTCCTACAATGAGCAGTTCTTC.

The rearrangement uses TRBV29-1 and TRBJ2-6, with a possible D match to TRBD1 (5 bases). CDR3 size: 15 residues. Germline CDR1 SQVTM, CDR2 ANQGSEA. Trimming cost V 4 bases and J 0 bases, with 10 bases left between them. CDR3 amino acids: CSVAQGSSGANVLTF. The CDR3 DNA reads TGCAGCGTTGCTCAGGGAAGCTCTGGGGCCAACGTCCTGACTTTC.